This TCR beta chain was found in a study of blood T cell repertoires in COVID-19. Study background: Researchers got acute and convalescent COVID-19 samples from the United States, Italy and Spain. Nucleic acid was either cDNA or gDNA, and it came from T cells, B-cell-depleted T cells, or PBMCs.

Germline V lookup: CDR1 MDHEN, CDR2 SYDVKM. The CDR3 contains 12 residues. The germline V and J ends were trimmed by 2 bases and 7 bases, with 9 bases remaining between them. Original analysis: Estimated nucleated cell counts came from reference gene primer amplification. This table comes from immunoSEQ multiplex PCR, and its TCRdb copy is limited to in-frame clones, with some not included. The V and J calls and clone size were taken over from that table, and D and trimming were inferred from the DNA. The data show 300,000 to 400,000 clones, around 87% seen once. The receptor was isolated from a woman aged 50 to 60 who had recovered from COVID-19. V and J are TRBV28 and TRBJ2-7; D may be TRBD2 (5 bases). Material for sequencing was peripheral blood. CDR3 nucleotide sequence: TGTGCCAGCAGTTTAGTACCGGGGGAGCAGTACTTC. The encoded protein is CASSLVPGEQYF.